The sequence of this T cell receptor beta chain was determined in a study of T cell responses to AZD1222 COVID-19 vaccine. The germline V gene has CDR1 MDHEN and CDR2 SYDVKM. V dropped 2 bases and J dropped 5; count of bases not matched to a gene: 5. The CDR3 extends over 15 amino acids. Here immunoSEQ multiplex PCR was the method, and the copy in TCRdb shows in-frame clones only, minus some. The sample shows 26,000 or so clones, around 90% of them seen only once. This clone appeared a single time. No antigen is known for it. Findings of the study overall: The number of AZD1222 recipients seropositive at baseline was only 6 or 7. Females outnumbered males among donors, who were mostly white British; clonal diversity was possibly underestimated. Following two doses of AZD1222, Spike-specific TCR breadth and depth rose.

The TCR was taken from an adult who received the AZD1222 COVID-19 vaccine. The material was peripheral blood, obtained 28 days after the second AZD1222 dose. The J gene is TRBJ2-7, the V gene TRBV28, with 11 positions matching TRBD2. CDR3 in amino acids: CASSLEASGRNEQYF. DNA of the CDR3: TGTGCCAGCAGTTTAGAGGCTAGCGGGAGGAACGAGCAGTACTTC.